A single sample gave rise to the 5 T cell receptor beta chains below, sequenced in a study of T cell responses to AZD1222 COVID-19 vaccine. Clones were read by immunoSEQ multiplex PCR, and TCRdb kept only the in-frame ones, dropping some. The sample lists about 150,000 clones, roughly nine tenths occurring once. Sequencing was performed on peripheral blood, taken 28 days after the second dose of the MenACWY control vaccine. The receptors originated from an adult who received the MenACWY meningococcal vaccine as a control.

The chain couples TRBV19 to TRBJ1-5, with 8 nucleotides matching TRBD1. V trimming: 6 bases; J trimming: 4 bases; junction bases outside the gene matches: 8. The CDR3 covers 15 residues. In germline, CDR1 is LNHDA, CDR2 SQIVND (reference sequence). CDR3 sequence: CASRGQGQRNQPQHF. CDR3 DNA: TGTGCCAGTAGAGGACAGGGCCAGAGGAATCAGCCCCAGCATTTT.

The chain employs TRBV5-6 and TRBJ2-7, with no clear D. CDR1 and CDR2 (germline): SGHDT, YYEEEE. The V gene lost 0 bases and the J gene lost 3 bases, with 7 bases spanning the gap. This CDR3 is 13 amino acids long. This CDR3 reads CASSLDNRYEQYF. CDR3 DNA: TGTGCCAGCAGCTTGGATAACCGCTACGAGCAGTACTTC.

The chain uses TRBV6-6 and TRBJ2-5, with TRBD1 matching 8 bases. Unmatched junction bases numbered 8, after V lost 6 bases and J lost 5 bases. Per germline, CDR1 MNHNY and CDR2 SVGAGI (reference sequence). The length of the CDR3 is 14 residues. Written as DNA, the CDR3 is TGTGCCAGCAGCCTCGGACAGGGCGTTGAGACCCAGTACTTC. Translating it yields CASSLGQGVETQYF.

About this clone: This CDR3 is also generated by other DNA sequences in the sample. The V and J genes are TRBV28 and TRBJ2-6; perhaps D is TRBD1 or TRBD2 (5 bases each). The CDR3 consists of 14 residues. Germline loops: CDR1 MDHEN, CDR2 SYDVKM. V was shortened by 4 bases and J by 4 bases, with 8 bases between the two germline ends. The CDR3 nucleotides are TGTGCCAGCAGTTCCGGGACCGGGGCCAACGTCCTGACTTTC. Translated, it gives CASSSGTGANVLTF. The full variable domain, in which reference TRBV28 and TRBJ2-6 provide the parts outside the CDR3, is DVKVTQSSRYLVKRTGEKVFLECVQDMDHENMFWYRQDPGLGLRLIYFSYDVKMKEKGDIPEGYSVSREKKERFSLILESASTNQTSMYLCASSSGTGANVLTFGAGSRLTVL.

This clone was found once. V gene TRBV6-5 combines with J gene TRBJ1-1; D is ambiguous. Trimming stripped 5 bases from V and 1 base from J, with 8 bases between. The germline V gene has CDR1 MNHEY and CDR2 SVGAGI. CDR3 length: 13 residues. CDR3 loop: CASSPWKNTEAFF. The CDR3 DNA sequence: TGTGCCAGCAGTCCTTGGAAGAACACTGAAGCTTTCTTT.